The next 2 T cell receptor beta chains were all read from a single sample in a study of blood T cell repertoires in COVID-19. Data came from immunoSEQ multiplex PCR; TCRdb stores just in-frame clones and leaves some out. The table lists about 280,000 clones, 89% of them singletons. The sample was peripheral blood. These receptors originate from a woman aged 35 to 49 who had recovered from COVID-19.

This clone was recorded once. The chain has TRBV13 and TRBJ2-5; 9 bases align to TRBD2. The germline gives CDR1 PRHDT, CDR2 FYEKMQ (reference sequence). J was trimmed by 5 bases and V by 2 bases; bases with no gene match: 3. The CDR3 consists of 14 residues. Here the CDR3 reads CASSLLAGMETQYF. The CDR3 coding sequence is TGTGCCAGCAGCTTACTAGCGGGAATGGAGACCCAGTACTTC.

This chain joins TRBV18 and TRBJ2-1; TRBD2 matches 7 bases. CDR1 KGHSH and CDR2 LQKENI come from the germline V gene. Trimming at V came to 5 bases and at J to 0 bases, leaving 10 bases not matched to a gene. The CDR3 is made up of 17 amino acids. The CDR3 sequence is CASSRASGPLSYNEQFF. CDR3 sequence (DNA): TGTGCCAGCTCAAGGGCTAGCGGACCTCTCTCCTACAATGAGCAGTTCTTC. Together with reference TRBV18 and TRBJ2-1, the CDR3 gives the full variable domain: NAGVMQNPRHLVRRRGQEARLRCSPMKGHSHVYWYRQLPEEGLKFMVYLQKENIIDESGMPKERFSAEFPKEGPSILRIQQVVRGDSAAYFCASSRASGPLSYNEQFFGPGTRLTVL.